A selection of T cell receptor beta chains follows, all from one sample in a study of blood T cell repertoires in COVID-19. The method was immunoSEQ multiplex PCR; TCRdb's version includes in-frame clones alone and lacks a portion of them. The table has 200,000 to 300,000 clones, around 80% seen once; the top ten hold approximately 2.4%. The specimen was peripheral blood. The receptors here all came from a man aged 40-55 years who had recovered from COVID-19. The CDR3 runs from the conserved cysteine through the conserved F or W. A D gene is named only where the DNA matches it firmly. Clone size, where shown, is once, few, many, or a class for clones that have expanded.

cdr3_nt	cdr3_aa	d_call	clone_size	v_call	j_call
TGTGCCAGCAGCTTACCTATAAGCTCTGGAAACACCATATATTTT	CASSLPISSGNTIYF	-	-	TRBV7-2	TRBJ1-3
TGTGCCAGCAGTTGGCCGACGGGGGCAACTAATGAAAAACTGTTTTTT	CASSWPTGATNEKLFF	-	-	TRBV6-5	TRBJ1-4
TGCGCCAGCAGCTGGGGGACAGAAGAGACCCAGTACTTC	CASSWGTEETQYF	TRBD1	-	TRBV5-1	TRBJ2-5
TGTGCCAGCAGTTTGATAGCCCCCAACACTGAAGCTTTCTTT	CASSLIAPNTEAFF	-	-	TRBV6-5	TRBJ1-1
TGTGCCAGCAGCTTATTTATCCGGACCGGGGAGCTGTTTTTT	CASSLFIRTGELFF	-	-	TRBV5-4	TRBJ2-2
TGCGCCAGCAGCCCAGACAGGGCAGGTCTCTATGGCTACACCTTC	CASSPDRAGLYGYTF	TRBD1	-	TRBV5-1	TRBJ1-2
TGTGCCAGTACTAGTTCAGGCGGGAGTACGTTAGAGACCCAGTACTTC	CASTSSGGSTLETQYF	TRBD2	-	TRBV19	TRBJ2-5
TGTGCCAGCAGGATGTACAGCCACCTCTCACTCACAGATACGCAGTATTTT	CASRMYSHLSLTDTQYF	-	-	TRBV7-2	TRBJ2-3
TGTGCCAGCAGCAGCTTCTTGGAGGCCTGGGCGGGACAGCCCCAGCATTTT	CASSSFLEAWAGQPQHF	-	-	TRBV21-1	TRBJ1-5
TGTGCCTGGGCTCGACAGGGGGCTGTGGTCACTGAAGCTTTCTTT	CAWARQGAVVTEAFF	TRBD1	-	TRBV30	TRBJ1-1
TGCAGTGCTAATTTTCAGGAGACCCAGTACTTC	CSANFQETQYF	-	-	TRBV20-1	TRBJ2-5
TGTGCCAGCAGGGACACAGGGGACGCTGAAGCTTTCTTT	CASRDTGDAEAFF	TRBD1	-	TRBV2	TRBJ1-1
TGCAGCGTTGACAGTGTCAGGGGGGAGAACACTGAAGCTTTCTTT	CSVDSVRGENTEAFF	TRBD1	-	TRBV29-1	TRBJ1-1
TGTGCCAGCGTTAGGACAGTACCGGTAGATACGCAGTATTTT	CASVRTVPVDTQYF	-	-	TRBV28	TRBJ2-3
TGTGCCAGCTCAGAAGGGACAGGGGGAACCTATGGCTACACCTTC	CASSEGTGGTYGYTF	TRBD1	-	TRBV18	TRBJ1-2
TGTGCCAGCAGCTACGGGCAGGGCGATGAAAAACTGTTTTTT	CASSYGQGDEKLFF	-	-	TRBV5-5	TRBJ1-4
TGTGCCTCAGGGGCGGACAGGGGGTACACCATATATTTT	CASGADRGYTIYF	TRBD1	-	TRBV2	TRBJ1-3
TGTGCCAGCAGCTTAGCGTCGCCCCGGGGCACTGAAGCTTTCTTT	CASSLASPRGTEAFF	-	once	TRBV7-2	TRBJ1-1
TGTGCCAGCACCGCCTACGAGCAGTACTTC	CASTAYEQYF	-	-	TRBV2	TRBJ2-7
TGTGCCAGCAGCTTAGATCCCACGGGACAGGGGAAGCACTACGAGCAGTACTTC	CASSLDPTGQGKHYEQYF	TRBD1	-	TRBV11-2	TRBJ2-7
TGTGCCAGCGGCCTGAAGGGGTACCAAGAGACCCAGTACTTC	CASGLKGYQETQYF	-	-	TRBV5-4	TRBJ2-5
TGTGCCAGCCGCCATCTGGGGGACAGGATAGGAGAGACCCAGTACTTC	CASRHLGDRIGETQYF	TRBD1	-	TRBV6-2/TRBV6-3	TRBJ2-5
TGTGCCAGCCGAAGTCTTAGCTCCTACAATGAGCAGTTCTTC	CASRSLSSYNEQFF	-	-	TRBV2	TRBJ2-1
TGTGCCCCCAGGGGGGACAGACCGAACACCGGGGAGCTGTTTTTT	CAPRGDRPNTGELFF	-	-	TRBV24-1	TRBJ2-2
TGTGCTAGCAGCGTAGGACTAGCGGGAGGGGCAGATACGCAGTATTTT	CASSVGLAGGADTQYF	TRBD2	few	TRBV7-7	TRBJ2-3
TGTGCCAGTAGTATCTCGGGGTTTCAGCCCCAGCATTTT	CASSISGFQPQHF	-	-	TRBV19	TRBJ1-5
TGTGCCAGCAGTGAGAGGCGGGAGCTCCGGGCCGAGCAGTTCTTC	CASSERRELRAEQFF	TRBD2	-	TRBV6-1	TRBJ2-1
TGTGCCAGCAGCTTGGATGGGACTACTTGGGGGTCGGGTACGCAGTATTTT	CASSLDGTTWGSGTQYF	TRBD2	-	TRBV5-4	TRBJ2-3
TGCGCCAGCAGCTTGATATCGGGAGAGACCCAGTACTTC	CASSLISGETQYF	-	-	TRBV5-1	TRBJ2-5
TGCAGCGTCCGCGTTGCTTCCTACGAGCAGTACTTC	CSVRVASYEQYF	-	-	TRBV29-1	TRBJ2-7
TGTGCCAGCAGCTTAGGAGCGGATGAGCAGTTCTTC	CASSLGADEQFF	-	-	TRBV7-9	TRBJ2-1
TGTGCCAGCTCACCAACCTACAGGGGTCCCACAGATACGCAGTATTTT	CASSPTYRGPTDTQYF	TRBD1	-	TRBV18	TRBJ2-3